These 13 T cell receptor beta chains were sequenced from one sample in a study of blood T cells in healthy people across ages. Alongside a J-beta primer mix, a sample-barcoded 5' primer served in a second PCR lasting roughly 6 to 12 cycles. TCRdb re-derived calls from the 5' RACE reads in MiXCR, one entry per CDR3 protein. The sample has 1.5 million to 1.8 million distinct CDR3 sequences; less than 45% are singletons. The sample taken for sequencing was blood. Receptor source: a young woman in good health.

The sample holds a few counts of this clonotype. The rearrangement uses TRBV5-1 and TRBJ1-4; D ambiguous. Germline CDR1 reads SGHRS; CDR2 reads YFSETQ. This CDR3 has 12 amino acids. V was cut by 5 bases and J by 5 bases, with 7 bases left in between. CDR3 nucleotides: TGCGCCAGCAGAGAACAGAATGAAAAACTGTTTTTT. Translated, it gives CASREQNEKLFF.

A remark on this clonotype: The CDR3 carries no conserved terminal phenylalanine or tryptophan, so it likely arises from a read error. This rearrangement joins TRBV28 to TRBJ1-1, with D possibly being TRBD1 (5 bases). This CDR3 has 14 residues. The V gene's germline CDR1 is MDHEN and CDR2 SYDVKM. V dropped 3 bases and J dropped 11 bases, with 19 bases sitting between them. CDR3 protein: CASSFGGDLRSAFL. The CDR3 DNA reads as TGTGCCAGCAGTTTTGGGGGGGACCTACGATCTGCTTTCCTT.

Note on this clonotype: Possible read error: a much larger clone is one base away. CDR3 region: CASRNRDTNQPQHF. The CDR3 nucleotides read TGTGCCAGCAGGAACCGGGACACCAATCAGCCCCAGCATTTT. V usage is TRBV6-2 or TRBV6-3 and J usage is TRBJ1-5; D is perhaps TRBD1 (6 bases). Trimming pared 6 bases from V and 3 bases from J, leaving 12 bases between. Germline assignment: CDR1 MNHEY and CDR2 SVGEGT. The CDR3 runs 14 residues.

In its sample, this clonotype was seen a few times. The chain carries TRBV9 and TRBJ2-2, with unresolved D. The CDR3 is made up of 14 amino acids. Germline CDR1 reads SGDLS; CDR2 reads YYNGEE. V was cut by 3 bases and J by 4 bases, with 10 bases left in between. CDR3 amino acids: CASSAAISTGELFF. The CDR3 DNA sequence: TGTGCCAGCAGCGCAGCTATTTCCACCGGGGAGCTGTTTTTT.

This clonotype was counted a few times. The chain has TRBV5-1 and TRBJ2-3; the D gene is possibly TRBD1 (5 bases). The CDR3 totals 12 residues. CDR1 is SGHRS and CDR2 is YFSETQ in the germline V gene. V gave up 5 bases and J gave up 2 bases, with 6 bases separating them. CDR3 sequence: CASRTDTDTQYF. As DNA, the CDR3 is TGCGCCAGCAGGACAGACACAGATACGCAGTATTTT.

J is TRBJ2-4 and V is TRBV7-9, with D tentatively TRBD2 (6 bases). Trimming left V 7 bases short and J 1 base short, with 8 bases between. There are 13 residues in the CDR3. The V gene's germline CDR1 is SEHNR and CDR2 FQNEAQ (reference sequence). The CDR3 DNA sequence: TGTGCCAGCACCCGGGAGGCCAAAAACATTCAGTACTTC. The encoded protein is CASTREAKNIQYF.

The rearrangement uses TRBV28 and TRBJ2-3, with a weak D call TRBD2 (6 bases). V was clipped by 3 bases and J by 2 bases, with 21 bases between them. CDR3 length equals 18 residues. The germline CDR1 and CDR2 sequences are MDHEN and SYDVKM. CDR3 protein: CASSFPPGHAGTTDTQYF. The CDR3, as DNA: TGTGCCAGCAGTTTCCCCCCAGGGCACGCGGGAACCACAGATACGCAGTATTTT.

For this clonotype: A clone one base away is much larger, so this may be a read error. DNA of the CDR3: TGCAGCGTTGAAGGGCCCGACTCCTACAATGAGCAGTACTTC. The encoded protein is CSVEGPDSYNEQYF. V and J are TRBV29-1 and TRBJ2-5; D unclear. The CDR3 has 14 amino acids. CDR1 and CDR2 (germline): SQVTM, ANQGSEA. Trimming cost V 1 base and J 11 bases, with 20 bases left between them.

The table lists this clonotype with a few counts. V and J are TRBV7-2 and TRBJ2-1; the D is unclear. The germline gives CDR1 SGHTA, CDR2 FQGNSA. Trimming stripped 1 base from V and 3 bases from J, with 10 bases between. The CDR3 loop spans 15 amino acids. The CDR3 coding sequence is TGTGCCAGCAGCTTAGAAGCGCTTAACTACAATGAGCAGTTCTTC. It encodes CASSLEALNYNEQFF.

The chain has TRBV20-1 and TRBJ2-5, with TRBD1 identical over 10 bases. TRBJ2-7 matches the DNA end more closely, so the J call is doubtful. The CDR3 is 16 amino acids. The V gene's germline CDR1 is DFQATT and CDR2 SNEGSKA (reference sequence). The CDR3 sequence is CSASGTGDFLDYEQYF. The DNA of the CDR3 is TGCAGTGCTTCCGGGACAGGGGATTTTCTGGACTACGAGCAGTACTTC.

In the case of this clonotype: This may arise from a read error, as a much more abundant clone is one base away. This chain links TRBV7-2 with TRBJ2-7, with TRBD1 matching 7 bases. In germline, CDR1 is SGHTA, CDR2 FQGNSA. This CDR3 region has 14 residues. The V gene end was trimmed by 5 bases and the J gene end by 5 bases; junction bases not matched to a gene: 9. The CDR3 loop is CASSRTGDSHEQYF. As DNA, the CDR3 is TGTGCCAGCAGCCGGACAGGCGATTCCCACGAGCAGTACTTC.

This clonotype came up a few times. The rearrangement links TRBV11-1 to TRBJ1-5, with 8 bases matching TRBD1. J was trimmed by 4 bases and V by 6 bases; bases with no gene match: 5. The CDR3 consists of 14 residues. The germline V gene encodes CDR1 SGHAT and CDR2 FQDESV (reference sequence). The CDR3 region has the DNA TGTGCCAGCAGAGACAGGGGATCGAATCAGCCCCAGCATTTT. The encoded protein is CASRDRGSNQPQHF. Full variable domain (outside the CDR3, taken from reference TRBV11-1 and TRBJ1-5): EAEVAQSPRYKITEKSQAVAFWCDPISGHATLYWYRQILGQGPELLVQFQDESVVDDSQLPKDRFSAERLKGVDSTLKIQPAELGDSAMYLCASRDRGSNQPQHFGDGTRLSIL.

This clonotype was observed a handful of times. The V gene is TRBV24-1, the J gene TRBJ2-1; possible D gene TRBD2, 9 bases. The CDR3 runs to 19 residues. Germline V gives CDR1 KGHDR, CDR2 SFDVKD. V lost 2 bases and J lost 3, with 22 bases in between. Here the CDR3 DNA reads TGTGCCACCAGTGATTGGGGACAGGCCGGGACTAGCTTCTACAATGAGCAGTTCTTC. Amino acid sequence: CATSDWGQAGTSFYNEQFF.